This is a list of T cell receptor beta chains from one sample in a study of T cell responses to AZD1222 COVID-19 vaccine. Some clones are missing from TCRdb's copy, which holds only in-frame ones; the method was immunoSEQ multiplex PCR. The profile shows 150,000 or so clones, 80% to 95% of them singletons. This sample comprised peripheral blood, obtained 28 days after the second AZD1222 dose. The receptor source for this set is an adult who received the AZD1222 COVID-19 vaccine. CDR3s include the opening cysteine and the closing phenylalanine or tryptophan. A clone size is listed for some rows: how often the clone was seen (once, few, many), or a class if it is expanded.

v_gene: TRBV9
abundance: NA
CDR3aa: CASSVGSTNSPLHF

v_gene: TRBV28
abundance: NA
CDR3aa: CASTPDRENQPQHF

v_gene: TRBV6-5
abundance: NA
CDR3aa: CASSYYKSPLHF

v_gene: TRBV11-2
abundance: NA
CDR3aa: CASSLKSPGTDTQYF

v_gene: TRBV27
abundance: NA
CDR3aa: CASSRNGREDNSPLHF

v_gene: TRBV9
abundance: once
CDR3aa: CASSPNHRATNEKLFF

v_gene: TRBV19
abundance: NA
CDR3aa: CASSHPEGRNNEQFF

v_gene: TRBV5-1
abundance: NA
CDR3aa: CASSSYSMTSGSTDTQYF

v_gene: TRBV10-1
abundance: NA
CDR3aa: CASSERPHSAEQFF

v_gene: TRBV5-1
abundance: NA
CDR3aa: CASSLGSSPNTEAFF

v_gene: TRBV5-1
abundance: NA
CDR3aa: CASSPTESPDRGTYGYTF

v_gene: TRBV5-1
abundance: NA
CDR3aa: CASSLNTGPYYEQYF

v_gene: TRBV10-2
abundance: NA
CDR3aa: CASSDRTSGRKGNEQFF

v_gene: TRBV6-1
abundance: NA
CDR3aa: CASSEAGVTGNTIYF

v_gene: TRBV6-5
abundance: NA
CDR3aa: CASSYEGRGYTF

v_gene: TRBV9
abundance: NA
CDR3aa: CASSVLAGRDEQFF

v_gene: TRBV29-1
abundance: NA
CDR3aa: CSGTGEESTDTQYF

v_gene: TRBV27
abundance: NA
CDR3aa: CASSGTSRDNEQFF

v_gene: TRBV7-8
abundance: NA
CDR3aa: CASSLVRARAGEQYF

v_gene: TRBV9
abundance: NA
CDR3aa: CASSTGQGNEQFF

v_gene: TRBV12-3/TRBV12-4
abundance: NA
CDR3aa: CASSFSANEKLFF

v_gene: TRBV7-9
abundance: NA
CDR3aa: CASSRQTSGNTIYF

v_gene: TRBV28
abundance: NA
CDR3aa: CASGPGTSGSRETQYF

v_gene: TRBV7-2
abundance: NA
CDR3aa: CASNKRYNEQFF

v_gene: TRBV3-1/TRBV3-2
abundance: NA
CDR3aa: CASSQENTEAFF

v_gene: TRBV9
abundance: NA
CDR3aa: CASSTSGTEETQYF

v_gene: TRBV19
abundance: NA
CDR3aa: CASSGGGGLYNEQFF

v_gene: TRBV5-4
abundance: NA
CDR3aa: CASSLADGVSQSGANVLTF

v_gene: TRBV11-3
abundance: NA
CDR3aa: CASSRGPSSYNEQFF

v_gene: TRBV5-5
abundance: NA
CDR3aa: CASSLVQYGSGNTIYF

v_gene: TRBV7-9
abundance: NA
CDR3aa: CASSPGGSYGYTF

v_gene: TRBV7-9
abundance: once
CDR3aa: CASSLERLGGEQFF

v_gene: TRBV6-1
abundance: NA
CDR3aa: CASSDGFGRTYGYTF

v_gene: TRBV5-5
abundance: NA
CDR3aa: CASSFSGQNTEAFF

v_gene: TRBV9
abundance: NA
CDR3aa: CASSVSGWSYEQYF

v_gene: TRBV7-9
abundance: NA
CDR3aa: CASSSLEQLISEAFF

v_gene: TRBV4-2
abundance: NA
CDR3aa: CASSLTGGSTDTQYF

v_gene: TRBV7-8
abundance: NA
CDR3aa: CASSLGFRRSTDTQYF

v_gene: TRBV28
abundance: NA
CDR3aa: CAANPPGTFYGYTF

v_gene: TRBV18
abundance: once
CDR3aa: CASSPSGTHGTGELFF

v_gene: TRBV28
abundance: NA
CDR3aa: CASTSLAGSGQPQHF

v_gene: TRBV3-1/TRBV3-2
abundance: once
CDR3aa: CASSQITDTGELFF

v_gene: TRBV10-3
abundance: NA
CDR3aa: CAISESTGYSDEQYF

v_gene: TRBV7-9
abundance: NA
CDR3aa: CASSHKNRGNTEAFF

v_gene: TRBV15
abundance: NA
CDR3aa: CATSRAMRQGKGYTF

v_gene: TRBV18
abundance: NA
CDR3aa: CASSQTGVLETQYF

v_gene: TRBV2
abundance: once
CDR3aa: CASSTTTGGAQHF

v_gene: TRBV7-3
abundance: once
CDR3aa: CASSSGLAGELFF

v_gene: TRBV6-1
abundance: NA
CDR3aa: CASSDSLLAKNIQYF

v_gene: TRBV27
abundance: NA
CDR3aa: CASSFQGTGSYEQYF

v_gene: TRBV4-1
abundance: NA
CDR3aa: CASSQDSHRETRSF

v_gene: TRBV19
abundance: NA
CDR3aa: CASSISDTQYF

v_gene: TRBV27
abundance: NA
CDR3aa: CASSRGLGGSEQFF

v_gene: TRBV5-8
abundance: NA
CDR3aa: CASSRGQPQHF

v_gene: TRBV19
abundance: NA
CDR3aa: CASSKSWVYNEQFF

v_gene: TRBV7-8
abundance: NA
CDR3aa: CASSLNEGRPNEKLFF

v_gene: TRBV30
abundance: once
CDR3aa: CAWSVSVSTEAFF

v_gene: TRBV4-2
abundance: NA
CDR3aa: CASSQDWGASEKLFF

v_gene: TRBV5-1
abundance: NA
CDR3aa: CASSLAGTNNEQFF